This T cell receptor beta chain originates from a study of technical replicates of blood from a handful of donors. V gave up 2 bases and J gave up 5 bases, with 15 bases separating them. The CDR3 loop spans 15 amino acids. CDR1 and CDR2 (germline): MNHEY, SVGAGI. Profiling relied on immunoSEQ multiplex PCR, and the TCRdb table lists in-frame clones only, not all of them. The table records about 70,000 clones, more than 85% of them present only once. This clonotype was sampled from a human donor in good health. Sequenced sample: T cells isolated from PBMCs. The genes are TRBV6-5 and TRBJ2-5; no firm D call. Here the CDR3 reads CASSYAASSRETQYF. The CDR3 DNA follows: TGTGCCAGCAGTTACGCTGCATCCAGCAGGGAGACCCAGTACTTC.